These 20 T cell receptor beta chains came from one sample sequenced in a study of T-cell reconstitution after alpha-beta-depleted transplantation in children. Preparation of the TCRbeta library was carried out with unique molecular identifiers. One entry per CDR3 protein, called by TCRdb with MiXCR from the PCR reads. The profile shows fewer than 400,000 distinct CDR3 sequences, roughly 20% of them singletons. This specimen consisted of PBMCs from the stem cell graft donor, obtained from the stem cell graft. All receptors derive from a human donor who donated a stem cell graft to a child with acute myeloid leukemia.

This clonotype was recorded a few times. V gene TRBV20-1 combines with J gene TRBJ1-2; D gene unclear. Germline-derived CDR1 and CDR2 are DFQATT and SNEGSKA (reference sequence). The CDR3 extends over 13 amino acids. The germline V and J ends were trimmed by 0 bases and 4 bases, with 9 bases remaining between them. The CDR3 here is CSARDVASYGYTF. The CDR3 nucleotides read TGCAGTGCTAGAGATGTCGCCAGCTATGGCTACACCTTC.

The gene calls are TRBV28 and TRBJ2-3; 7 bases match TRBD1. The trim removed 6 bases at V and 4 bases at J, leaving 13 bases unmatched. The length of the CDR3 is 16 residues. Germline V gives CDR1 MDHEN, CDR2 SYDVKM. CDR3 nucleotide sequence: TGTGCCAGCAGCCCCCATCTTAGGGGGCCGTCAGATACGCAGTATTTT. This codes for CASSPHLRGPSDTQYF.

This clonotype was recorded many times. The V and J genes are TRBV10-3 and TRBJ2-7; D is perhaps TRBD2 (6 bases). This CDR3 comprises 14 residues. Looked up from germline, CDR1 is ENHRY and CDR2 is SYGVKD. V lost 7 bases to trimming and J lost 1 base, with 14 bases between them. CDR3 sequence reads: CAITPSGLSYEQYF. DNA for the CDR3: TGTGCCATCACTCCATCGGGACTGTCCTACGAGCAGTACTTC.

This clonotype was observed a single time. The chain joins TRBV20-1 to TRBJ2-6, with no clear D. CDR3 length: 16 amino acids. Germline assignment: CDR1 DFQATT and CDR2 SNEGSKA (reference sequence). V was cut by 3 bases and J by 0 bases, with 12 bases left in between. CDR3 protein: CSASAAANSGANVLTF. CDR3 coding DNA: TGCAGTGCTAGTGCCGCAGCCAACTCTGGGGCCAACGTCCTGACTTTC.

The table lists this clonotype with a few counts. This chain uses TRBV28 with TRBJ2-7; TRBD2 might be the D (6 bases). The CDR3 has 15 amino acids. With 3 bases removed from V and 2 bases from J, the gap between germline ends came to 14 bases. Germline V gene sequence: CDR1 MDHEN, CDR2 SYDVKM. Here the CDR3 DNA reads TGTGCCAGCAGTTTGGGAGGATTACAACCCTACGAGCAGTACTTC. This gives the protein CASSLGGLQPYEQYF.

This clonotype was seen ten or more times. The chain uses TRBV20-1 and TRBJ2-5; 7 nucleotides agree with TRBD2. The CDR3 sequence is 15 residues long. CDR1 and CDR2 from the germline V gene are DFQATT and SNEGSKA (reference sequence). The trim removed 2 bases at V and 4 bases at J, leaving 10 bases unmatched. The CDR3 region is CSARPSAGAAETQYF. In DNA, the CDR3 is TGCAGTGCTAGACCCTCTGCGGGAGCGGCAGAGACCCAGTACTTC.

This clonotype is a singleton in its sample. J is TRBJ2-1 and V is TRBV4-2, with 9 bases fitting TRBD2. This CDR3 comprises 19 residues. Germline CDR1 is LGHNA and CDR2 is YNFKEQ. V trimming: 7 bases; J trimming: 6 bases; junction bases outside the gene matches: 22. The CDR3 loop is CASIRAGGRLGLGRNEQFF. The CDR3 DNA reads TGTGCCAGCATCCGAGCGGGGGGTCGTTTGGGACTAGGGCGCAATGAGCAGTTCTTC.

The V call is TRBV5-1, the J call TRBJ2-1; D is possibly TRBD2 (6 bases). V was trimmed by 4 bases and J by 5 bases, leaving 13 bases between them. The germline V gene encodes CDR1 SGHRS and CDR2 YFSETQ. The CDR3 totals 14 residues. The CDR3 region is CASSQASVHNEQFF. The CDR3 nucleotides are TGCGCCAGCAGCCAAGCTAGCGTTCACAATGAGCAGTTCTTC.

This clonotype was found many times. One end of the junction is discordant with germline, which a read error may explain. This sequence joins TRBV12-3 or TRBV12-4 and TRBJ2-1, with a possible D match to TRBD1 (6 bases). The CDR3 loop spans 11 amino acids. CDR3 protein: CASSRLQGKEF. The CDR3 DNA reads TGTGCCAGCAGCCGGTTACAGGGAAAGGAATTC.

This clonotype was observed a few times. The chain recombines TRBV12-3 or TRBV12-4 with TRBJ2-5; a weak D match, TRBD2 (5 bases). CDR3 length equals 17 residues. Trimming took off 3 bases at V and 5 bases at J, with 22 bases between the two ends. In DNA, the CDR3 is TGTGCCAGCAGTTTTTGGGCACTGGCGGGCCGCCTCGAGACCCAGTACTTC. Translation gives CASSFWALAGRLETQYF.

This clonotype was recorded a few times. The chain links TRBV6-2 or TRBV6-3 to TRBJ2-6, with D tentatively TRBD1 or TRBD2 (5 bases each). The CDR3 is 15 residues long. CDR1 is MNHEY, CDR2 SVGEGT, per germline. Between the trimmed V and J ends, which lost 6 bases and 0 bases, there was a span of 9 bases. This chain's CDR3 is CASRLRGSGANVLTF. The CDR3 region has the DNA TGTGCCAGCAGGCTGAGGGGCTCTGGGGCCAACGTCCTGACTTTC.

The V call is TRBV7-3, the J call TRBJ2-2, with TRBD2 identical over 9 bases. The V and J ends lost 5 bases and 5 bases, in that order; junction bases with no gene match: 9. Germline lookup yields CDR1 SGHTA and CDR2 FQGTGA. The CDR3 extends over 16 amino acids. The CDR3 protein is CASSAMSGRRTGELFF. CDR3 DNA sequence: TGTGCCAGCAGCGCCATGAGCGGGAGGCGAACCGGGGAGCTGTTTTTT.

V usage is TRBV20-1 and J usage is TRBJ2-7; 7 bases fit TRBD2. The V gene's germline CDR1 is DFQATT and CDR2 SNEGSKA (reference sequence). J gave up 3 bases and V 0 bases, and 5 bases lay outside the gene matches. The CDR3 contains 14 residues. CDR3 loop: CSARDVASGYEQYF. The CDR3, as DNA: TGCAGTGCTAGAGATGTGGCTAGCGGCTACGAGCAGTACTTC.

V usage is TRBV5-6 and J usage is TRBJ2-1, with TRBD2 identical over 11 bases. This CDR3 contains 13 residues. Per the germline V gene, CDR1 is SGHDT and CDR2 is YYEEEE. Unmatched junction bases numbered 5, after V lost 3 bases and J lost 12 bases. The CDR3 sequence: CASSWGLAALQFF. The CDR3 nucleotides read TGTGCCAGCAGCTGGGGACTAGCGGCTTTGCAGTTCTTC.

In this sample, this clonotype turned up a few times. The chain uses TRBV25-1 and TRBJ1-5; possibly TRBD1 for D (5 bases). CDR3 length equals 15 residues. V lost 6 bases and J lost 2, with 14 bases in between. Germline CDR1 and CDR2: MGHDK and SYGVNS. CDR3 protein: CASSLGGDGNQPQHF. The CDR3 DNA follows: TGTGCCAGCAGCCTTGGGGGGGATGGCAATCAGCCCCAGCATTTT.

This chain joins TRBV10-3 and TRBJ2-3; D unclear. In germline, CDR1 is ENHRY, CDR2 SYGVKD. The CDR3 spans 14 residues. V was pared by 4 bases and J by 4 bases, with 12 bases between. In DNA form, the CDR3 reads TGTGCCATCAGTGCTATCGGCTGGGCAGATACGCAGTATTTT. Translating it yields CAISAIGWADTQYF.

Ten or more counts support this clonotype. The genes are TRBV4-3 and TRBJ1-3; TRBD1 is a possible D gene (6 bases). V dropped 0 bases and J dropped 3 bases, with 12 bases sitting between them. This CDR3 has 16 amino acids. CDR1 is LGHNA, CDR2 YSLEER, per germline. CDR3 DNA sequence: TGCGCCAGCAGCCAAGATCAGGGGAGCGGTGGAAACACCATATATTTT. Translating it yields CASSQDQGSGGNTIYF.

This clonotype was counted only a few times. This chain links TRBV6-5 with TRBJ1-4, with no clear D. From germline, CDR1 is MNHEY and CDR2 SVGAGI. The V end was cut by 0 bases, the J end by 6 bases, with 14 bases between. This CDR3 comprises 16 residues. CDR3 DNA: TGTGCCAGCAGTTACTCTTTCCGGGGAGGCGATGAAAAACTGTTTTTT. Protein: CASSYSFRGGDEKLFF.

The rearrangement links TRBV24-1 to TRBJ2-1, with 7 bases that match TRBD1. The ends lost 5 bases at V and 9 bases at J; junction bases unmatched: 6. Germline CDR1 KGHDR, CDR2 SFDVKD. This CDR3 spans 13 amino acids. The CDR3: CATSALQGTEQFF. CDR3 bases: TGTGCCACCAGTGCCCTACAGGGGACTGAGCAGTTCTTC.

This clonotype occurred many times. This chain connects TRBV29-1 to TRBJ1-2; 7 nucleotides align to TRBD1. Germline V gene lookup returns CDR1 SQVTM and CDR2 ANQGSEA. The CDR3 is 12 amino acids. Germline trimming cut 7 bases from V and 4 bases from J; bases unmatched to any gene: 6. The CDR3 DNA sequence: TGCAGCGCCCGACAGGGATCCTATGGCTACACCTTC. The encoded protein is CSARQGSYGYTF.